The rows below give T cell receptor beta chains drawn from one sample of a study of cytomegalovirus exposure and HLA in healthy donors. The protocol was immunoSEQ multiplex PCR, while the TCRdb copy is restricted to in-frame clones and leaves out a portion. The sample shows 55,000 to 75,000 clones, 62% of them seen only once. The specimen was PBMCs. The receptor source for this set is a young man in good health and CMV-seronegative. The CDR3 runs from the conserved cysteine through the conserved F or W. A D gene is named only where the DNA matches it firmly. Clone size appears in some rows only: once, few, many, or a class for an expanded clone.

clone size: few
D gene: TRBD1
V gene: TRBV6-5
J gene: TRBJ2-2
CDR3 protein: CASRTDRASGELFF
CDR3 DNA: TGTGCCAGCAGGACGGACAGGGCATCCGGGGAGCTGTTTTTT

clone size: few
D gene: -
V gene: TRBV6-5
J gene: TRBJ1-5
CDR3 protein: CASSYSGGAQPQHF
CDR3 DNA: TGTGCCAGCAGTTACTCGGGGGGAGCTCAGCCCCAGCATTTT

clone size: once
D gene: TRBD1
V gene: TRBV2
J gene: TRBJ2-7
CDR3 protein: CASSGQGHSYEQYF
CDR3 DNA: TGTGCCAGCAGCGGACAGGGCCACTCCTACGAGCAGTACTTC

clone size: medium-sized
D gene: TRBD1
V gene: TRBV2
J gene: TRBJ2-7
CDR3 protein: CASSEGGQGYYEQYF
CDR3 DNA: TGTGCCAGCAGTGAAGGTGGACAGGGTTACTACGAGCAGTACTTC

clone size: -
D gene: TRBD2
V gene: TRBV27
J gene: TRBJ2-7
CDR3 protein: CASSFGASGLYEQYF
CDR3 DNA: TGTGCCAGCAGTTTCGGGGCTAGCGGACTCTACGAGCAGTACTTC

clone size: -
D gene: -
V gene: TRBV18
J gene: TRBJ1-3
CDR3 protein: CASSPGGDSGNTIYF
CDR3 DNA: TGTGCCAGCTCACCGGGGGGGGACTCTGGAAACACCATATATTTT

clone size: once
D gene: -
V gene: TRBV5-4
J gene: TRBJ2-5
CDR3 protein: CASSSGTAQETQYF
CDR3 DNA: TGTGCCAGCAGCTCCGGGACTGCACAAGAGACCCAGTACTTC

clone size: -
D gene: -
V gene: TRBV19
J gene: TRBJ1-1
CDR3 protein: CASSMTGNTEAFF
CDR3 DNA: TGTGCCAGTAGTATGACAGGGAACACTGAAGCTTTCTTT

clone size: -
D gene: -
V gene: TRBV7-9
J gene: TRBJ2-7
CDR3 protein: CASSRTVSYEQYF
CDR3 DNA: TGTGCCAGCAGCCGGACAGTATCCTACGAGCAGTACTTC

clone size: -
D gene: TRBD1
V gene: TRBV9
J gene: TRBJ2-1
CDR3 protein: CASSPTGQLHNEQFF
CDR3 DNA: TGTGCCAGCAGCCCAACGGGACAGTTACACAATGAGCAGTTCTTC

clone size: -
D gene: -
V gene: TRBV27
J gene: TRBJ1-2
CDR3 protein: CASSSGGIYGYTF
CDR3 DNA: TGTGCCAGCAGTTCGGGGGGGATCTATGGCTACACCTTC

clone size: -
D gene: TRBD1
V gene: TRBV2
J gene: TRBJ1-2
CDR3 protein: CASRPRQGLGYGYTF
CDR3 DNA: TGTGCCAGCAGGCCGAGACAGGGTCTAGGCTATGGCTACACCTTC

clone size: -
D gene: -
V gene: TRBV9
J gene: TRBJ2-7
CDR3 protein: CASSFGGGGDEQYF
CDR3 DNA: TGTGCCAGCAGTTTCGGCGGGGGCGGGGACGAGCAGTACTTC

clone size: few
D gene: -
V gene: TRBV29-1
J gene: TRBJ2-7
CDR3 protein: CSVGRQGGNEQYF
CDR3 DNA: TGCAGCGTGGGACGACAGGGAGGTAACGAGCAGTACTTC

clone size: -
D gene: -
V gene: TRBV5-1
J gene: TRBJ1-2
CDR3 protein: CASSRVLADGYTF
CDR3 DNA: TGCGCCAGCAGCCGGGTGCTGGCAGATGGCTACACCTTC

clone size: -
D gene: -
V gene: TRBV27
J gene: TRBJ2-3
CDR3 protein: CASSSQSTDTQYF
CDR3 DNA: TGTGCCAGCAGTAGTCAGAGCACAGATACGCAGTATTTT

clone size: -
D gene: TRBD1
V gene: TRBV6-5
J gene: TRBJ1-4
CDR3 protein: CASSYSGQVNEKLFF
CDR3 DNA: TGTGCCAGCAGTTACTCTGGACAGGTCAATGAAAAACTGTTTTTT

clone size: -
D gene: TRBD2
V gene: TRBV2
J gene: TRBJ2-1
CDR3 protein: CASSERRGGIHEQFF
CDR3 DNA: TGTGCCAGCAGTGAAAGGCGGGGGGGCATTCATGAGCAGTTCTTC

clone size: -
D gene: -
V gene: TRBV5-6
J gene: TRBJ2-7
CDR3 protein: CASSGTDGSYEQYF
CDR3 DNA: TGTGCCAGCAGCGGCACAGACGGATCCTACGAGCAGTACTTC

clone size: once
D gene: TRBD1
V gene: TRBV4-1
J gene: TRBJ2-3
CDR3 protein: CASSQDRGWTDTQYF
CDR3 DNA: TGCGCCAGCAGCCAAGACAGGGGGTGGACAGATACGCAGTATTTT

clone size: -
D gene: TRBD1
V gene: TRBV7-9
J gene: TRBJ1-1
CDR3 protein: CASSFETGRTEAFF
CDR3 DNA: TGTGCCAGCAGCTTCGAGACAGGGCGTACTGAAGCTTTCTTT